This T cell receptor (beta chain) is drawn from a study of vaccination and CD4 T cells after COVID-19. Study-wide context: Cultures acting as controls obtained a CEFX pool, an HIV-1 Nef pool, or no peptide.

Treatment specified: roughly nine-day PBMC culture with coronavirus spike peptide pools or control peptides (ViraFEST assay). Gathered ahead of the COVID-19 pandemic (2011-2018) were the CD4+ T cells of the unexposed donor. The germline CDR1 and CDR2 sequences are SEHNR and FQNEAQ (reference sequence). The CDR3 is 15 residues long. V was pared by 5 bases and J by 1 base, with 14 bases between. CD4+ T cells that had been cultured provided DNA sequenced with the Oncomine TCR Beta short-read assay. One entry per CDR3 protein, called by TCRdb with MiXCR from the PCR reads. The sample has around 5,600 distinct CDR3 sequences, about 62% seen once. A note on this clonotype: Its cognate antigen is unknown.

The source of this sequence is a human donor in good health. This chain uses TRBV7-9 with TRBJ2-5; a possible D gene is TRBD1 (6 bases). What was sequenced was CD4+ T cells from blood, cultured in vitro. The CDR3 DNA sequence: TGTGCCAGCAGCGCCGGGACAACCCCCCAAGAGACCCAGTACTTC. As protein: CASSAGTTPQETQYF.